This is a list of T cell receptor beta chains from one sample in a study of esophageal squamous cell carcinoma under preoperative chemotherapy. TCRdb ran MiXCR on the PCR reads and lists one entry per CDR3 protein. The profile covers fewer than 40,000 distinct CDR3 sequences, with less than 55% appearing a single time and 12% taken by the ten largest. The material was obtained from a patient given preoperative chemotherapy. These receptors were collected from a human donor with esophageal squamous cell carcinoma. The donor label of this sample is uncertain. Each CDR3 is given with its conserved first and last residue. D genes are given only for firm matches. Clone sizes are given selectively: once, few, many, or a class where the clone is expanded.

CDR3 DNA: TGTGCCAGCAGCTTAGCACAGGGGAACGAGCAGTACTTC
CDR3 protein: CASSLAQGNEQYF
clone size: NA
V gene: TRBV11-2
D gene: TRBD1
J gene: TRBJ2-7

CDR3 DNA: TGTGCCAGTAAAGACCAAGCCCTCGGACCGGTGGAGCAGTACTTC
CDR3 protein: CASKDQALGPVEQYF
clone size: once
V gene: TRBV6-1
D gene: NA
J gene: TRBJ2-7

CDR3 DNA: TGTGCCAGCAGCCTCCGAGAGGACGGACAGCCCCAGCATTTT
CDR3 protein: CASSLREDGQPQHF
clone size: few
V gene: TRBV7-8
D gene: NA
J gene: TRBJ1-5

CDR3 DNA: TGTGCCAGGGGGCCAGGGGCCCGGGGCAAAGAGACGCAGTACTTC
CDR3 protein: CARGPGARGKETQYF
clone size: NA
V gene: TRBV7-6
D gene: NA
J gene: TRBJ2-5

CDR3 DNA: TGTGCCAGCGGCGAACTGGGGTCCCAGTACTTC
CDR3 protein: CASGELGSQYF
clone size: NA
V gene: TRBV11-3
D gene: NA
J gene: TRBJ2-5

CDR3 DNA: TGTGCCAGCGAAGGACTAGGAGCGACCCGGTATTTC
CDR3 protein: CASEGLGATRYF
clone size: NA
V gene: TRBV12-3/TRBV12-4
D gene: TRBD2
J gene: TRBJ2-5

CDR3 DNA: TGTGCCAGCAGTCCGTTGACTAGCGGGAGAACTGAGACCCAGTACTTC
CDR3 protein: CASSPLTSGRTETQYF
clone size: many
V gene: TRBV27
D gene: TRBD2
J gene: TRBJ2-5

CDR3 DNA: TGCGCCAGCAGCCAGGGACAGGGGGCCCTTAATGAGCAGTTCTTC
CDR3 protein: CASSQGQGALNEQFF
clone size: NA
V gene: TRBV4-1
D gene: TRBD1
J gene: TRBJ2-1

CDR3 DNA: TGTGCCAGTAGTATAGGAGCTACTGGGCGCACAGATACGCAGTATTTT
CDR3 protein: CASSIGATGRTDTQYF
clone size: many
V gene: TRBV19
D gene: NA
J gene: TRBJ2-3

CDR3 DNA: TGTGCCAGCAGTGAAACCAGGACTACCCTAGCCAAAAACATTCAGTACTTC
CDR3 protein: CASSETRTTLAKNIQYF
clone size: NA
V gene: TRBV6-1
D gene: NA
J gene: TRBJ2-4

CDR3 DNA: TGCAGTGCGGGGGGTAGGTCCTCCTACAATGAGCAGTTCTTC
CDR3 protein: CSAGGRSSYNEQFF
clone size: NA
V gene: TRBV20-1
D gene: NA
J gene: TRBJ2-1

CDR3 DNA: TGTGCCAGCTGCAAGGGGGGGGCTCGGGAGCAGTTCTTC
CDR3 protein: CASCKGGAREQFF
clone size: NA
V gene: TRBV6-2/TRBV6-3
D gene: NA
J gene: TRBJ2-1

CDR3 DNA: TGTGCCAGCAGCTTGGGTATGCCTGACCAAAACACCCAGTACTTC
CDR3 protein: CASSLGMPDQNTQYF
clone size: NA
V gene: TRBV7-6
D gene: NA
J gene: TRBJ2-4

CDR3 DNA: TGTGCCAGCAGCCCACAGGGAGTGAGAGCCACAGATATGCAGTACTTT
CDR3 protein: CASSPQGVRATDMQYF
clone size: NA
V gene: TRBV7-2
D gene: NA
J gene: TRBJ2-3

CDR3 DNA: TGTGCCAGCAGCTTAGAACCAGGGGCAGACTATGGCTACACCTTC
CDR3 protein: CASSLEPGADYGYTF
clone size: many
V gene: TRBV7-2
D gene: NA
J gene: TRBJ1-2

CDR3 DNA: TGTGCCAGCAGCTCTGGGGTGGGGGAGCAGTTCTTC
CDR3 protein: CASSSGVGEQFF
clone size: few
V gene: TRBV11-2
D gene: NA
J gene: TRBJ2-1

CDR3 DNA: TGTGCCAGCAGCTTGGATGCGGGGCTCGGCGGCCGTGACCAAAAGACTCAGTACTTC
CDR3 protein: CASSLDAGLGGRDQKTQYF
clone size: NA
V gene: TRBV7-6
D gene: NA
J gene: TRBJ2-5

CDR3 DNA: TGTGCCAGCAGCGGACGAGAAAGTGAAGCTTTCTTT
CDR3 protein: CASSGRESEAFF
clone size: NA
V gene: TRBV9
D gene: NA
J gene: TRBJ1-1

CDR3 DNA: TGTGCCAGCAGCTTAGCCAGGGCGAGGAATTCACCCCTCCACTTT
CDR3 protein: CASSLARARNSPLHF
clone size: many
V gene: TRBV7-9
D gene: NA
J gene: TRBJ1-6

CDR3 DNA: TGTGCCAGCAGTGAGAGGGCAGGGGGGATTTGTGACACAGAGACCCAGTACTTT
CDR3 protein: CASSERAGGICDTETQYF
clone size: NA
V gene: TRBV6-1
D gene: NA
J gene: TRBJ2-3

CDR3 DNA: TGTGCCACCAGTGGCGGACAGGGGTCTAACGAGCAGTTCTTC
CDR3 protein: CATSGGQGSNEQFF
clone size: few
V gene: TRBV24-1
D gene: TRBD1
J gene: TRBJ2-1

CDR3 DNA: TGTGCCAGCGGCTTTGACGGGCACCAAGAGACCCAGTATTTC
CDR3 protein: CASGFDGHQETQYF
clone size: NA
V gene: TRBV7-6
D gene: NA
J gene: TRBJ2-5

CDR3 DNA: TGTGCCAGCAGTTACCAGGGGGGAGCGCGAGAGAATGAGCAGTTCTTC
CDR3 protein: CASSYQGGARENEQFF
clone size: many
V gene: TRBV6-5
D gene: NA
J gene: TRBJ2-1

CDR3 DNA: TGTGCCAGCAGCTTAGCGCCCTCTGAGGGGGGCTACACCTTC
CDR3 protein: CASSLAPSEGGYTF
clone size: many
V gene: TRBV7-2
D gene: NA
J gene: TRBJ1-2

CDR3 DNA: TGCGCCAGCAGGCGGGAACAAGAGACCCAGTACTTC
CDR3 protein: CASRREQETQYF
clone size: NA
V gene: TRBV5-1
D gene: NA
J gene: TRBJ2-5

CDR3 DNA: TGTGCCAGCAGGGGAGCGGGGGGGGGGGACCAAGAGACTCAGTACTTC
CDR3 protein: CASRGAGGGDQETQYF
clone size: NA
V gene: TRBV7-2
D gene: TRBD2
J gene: TRBJ2-4

CDR3 DNA: TGTGCCAGCAGTTCCCTAGCGGAGGAAGAGACCCAGTACTTC
CDR3 protein: CASSSLAEEETQYF
clone size: NA
V gene: TRBV12-3/TRBV12-4
D gene: TRBD2
J gene: TRBJ2-5

CDR3 DNA: TGCAGCTGCCGGGTAGGCGAGCAGTACTTC
CDR3 protein: CSCRVGEQYF
clone size: NA
V gene: TRBV29-1
D gene: NA
J gene: TRBJ2-7

CDR3 DNA: TGTGCCAGCAGCTCTACAGCGACCTCCTACAATGAGCAGTTCTTC
CDR3 protein: CASSSTATSYNEQFF
clone size: few
V gene: TRBV7-8
D gene: NA
J gene: TRBJ2-1

CDR3 DNA: TGCAGTGCCAAATCGGGGACAGGGATCGACGAGCAGTACTTC
CDR3 protein: CSAKSGTGIDEQYF
clone size: NA
V gene: TRBV20-1
D gene: TRBD1
J gene: TRBJ2-7

CDR3 DNA: TGTGCCAGCAGCGCCCACATGACGGAGACCCAGTACTTC
CDR3 protein: CASSAHMTETQYF
clone size: many
V gene: TRBV11-3
D gene: NA
J gene: TRBJ2-5

CDR3 DNA: TGTGCCAGCAGTTTGGAGGAGCAGGGAACGCAGTATTTT
CDR3 protein: CASSLEEQGTQYF
clone size: medium-sized
V gene: TRBV6-5
D gene: NA
J gene: TRBJ2-3

CDR3 DNA: TGTGCCCGCAGCCCGTACGGGTCAGCCACAGACACGCAGTACTTT
CDR3 protein: CARSPYGSATDTQYF
clone size: NA
V gene: TRBV7-6
D gene: NA
J gene: TRBJ2-3

CDR3 DNA: TGTGCGAGCCGCGGGGGCCGAGCCAAAGAGACCCAGTACTTC
CDR3 protein: CASRGGRAKETQYF
clone size: once
V gene: TRBV7-2
D gene: NA
J gene: TRBJ2-5

CDR3 DNA: TGTGCCAGCGGGGGGCAGACCAGCACAGATACGCAGTATTTT
CDR3 protein: CASGGQTSTDTQYF
clone size: few
V gene: TRBV6-1
D gene: NA
J gene: TRBJ2-3

CDR3 DNA: TGTGCCAGCAGCTCCCTCGACAGGTGGGATCTTGCCAAAGACACTCAGTACTTC
CDR3 protein: CASSSLDRWDLAKDTQYF
clone size: NA
V gene: TRBV11-3
D gene: NA
J gene: TRBJ2-5

CDR3 DNA: TGTGCCAGCAGCCGACAGGGCGAAGCTTTCTTT
CDR3 protein: CASSRQGEAFF
clone size: many
V gene: TRBV7-9
D gene: TRBD1
J gene: TRBJ1-1

CDR3 DNA: TGTGCCAGCAGCTTCTCGACTAGCGGGGGTATGGCAGGGGCCAACGTCCTGACTTTC
CDR3 protein: CASSFSTSGGMAGANVLTF
clone size: NA
V gene: TRBV7-2
D gene: TRBD2
J gene: TRBJ2-6

CDR3 DNA: TGTGGCAGCACCTTACTGGGAGGCAAAGATACTCAGTATTTT
CDR3 protein: CGSTLLGGKDTQYF
clone size: NA
V gene: TRBV7-8
D gene: NA
J gene: TRBJ2-3

CDR3 DNA: TGTGCCAGCAGCGACCGACTAGCGGGGGACTACAATGAGCAGTTCTTC
CDR3 protein: CASSDRLAGDYNEQFF
clone size: many
V gene: TRBV7-9
D gene: TRBD2
J gene: TRBJ2-1

CDR3 DNA: TGTGCCAGCAGCCCAGGGTTCGAATACAATGAGCAGTTCTTC
CDR3 protein: CASSPGFEYNEQFF
clone size: few
V gene: TRBV6-1
D gene: NA
J gene: TRBJ2-1

CDR3 DNA: TGTGCCAGCCCCTTTAAGAAGGGTCGGGTCGGCGCAGATACGCAGTATTTT
CDR3 protein: CASPFKKGRVGADTQYF
clone size: NA
V gene: TRBV7-3
D gene: NA
J gene: TRBJ2-3

CDR3 DNA: TGTGCCAGTAGTATTTTAGGGCATGAGCAGTTCTTC
CDR3 protein: CASSILGHEQFF
clone size: many
V gene: TRBV19
D gene: NA
J gene: TRBJ2-1

CDR3 DNA: TGTGCCGGCACGGGGACGAGGGGCAAAGACACTCAGTATTTC
CDR3 protein: CAGTGTRGKDTQYF
clone size: NA
V gene: TRBV7-2
D gene: NA
J gene: TRBJ2-4

CDR3 DNA: TGTGCCAGCAGCTATGGGACAGGGGGTTACAATGAGCAGTACTTC
CDR3 protein: CASSYGTGGYNEQYF
clone size: NA
V gene: TRBV11-3
D gene: TRBD1
J gene: TRBJ2-5

CDR3 DNA: TGTGCCAGCAGTTCGGACCCTAGTCCGATCTACGAGCAGTACTTC
CDR3 protein: CASSSDPSPIYEQYF
clone size: NA
V gene: TRBV6-5
D gene: NA
J gene: TRBJ2-7

CDR3 DNA: TGTGCCAGCAGCTTGGATGCGGCCATCCGGGGGGGTGACCAAGAGACTCAGTACTTC
CDR3 protein: CASSLDAAIRGGDQETQYF
clone size: once
V gene: TRBV7-6
D gene: TRBD2
J gene: TRBJ2-4

CDR3 DNA: TGTGCGTGTCCCGGGGCCCGTGCCCAAAAGACTCAGTACTTC
CDR3 protein: CACPGARAQKTQYF
clone size: once
V gene: TRBV12-3/TRBV12-4
D gene: NA
J gene: TRBJ2-5

CDR3 DNA: TGTGCCAGCAGTTTCGATAGGGGGACTAGCGCAGATACGCAGTATTTT
CDR3 protein: CASSFDRGTSADTQYF
clone size: NA
V gene: TRBV28
D gene: TRBD2
J gene: TRBJ2-3

CDR3 DNA: TGTGCCAGCTCACCAACCCCCCAAGAGGCCCTGTCCTTC
CDR3 protein: CASSPTPQEALSF
clone size: NA
V gene: TRBV18
D gene: NA
J gene: TRBJ2-5